The next 3 T cell receptor beta chains were all read from a single sample in a study of T cell repertoires in cytomegalovirus infection. Their antigens are not known. TCRdb analysed the reads with MiXCR anew, one entry per CDR3 protein. The sample has roughly 800,000 distinct CDR3 sequences, approximately 32% seen once. The sample consisted of cultured CD8+ T cells from PBMCs, taken from culture after CMV antigen stimulation. These receptors all come from a human donor in good health (CMV status not recorded). Some clones in this sample may be carry-over from other donors' samples.

V gene TRBV27 combines with J gene TRBJ1-1; possibly TRBD1 for D (5 bases). Germline V gene sequence: CDR1 MNHEY, CDR2 SMNVEV (reference sequence). This CDR3 spans 13 amino acids. Trimming shortened V by 7 bases and J by 4 bases, and 13 bases separated the two germline ends. The CDR3 sequence: CASIPPGSTEAFF. CDR3 DNA: TGTGCCAGCATCCCTCCAGGGAGCACTGAAGCTTTCTTT.

The chain combines TRBV12-5 with TRBJ2-1; 7 bases agree with TRBD2. CDR1 and CDR2 (germline): LGHNT, FRNRAP. V shed 1 base and J 9 bases; nucleotides not matched to a gene: 6. This CDR3 is 14 amino acids long. Written as DNA, the CDR3 is TGTGCTAGTGGTTTGGGGTGGACTAGGGGTGAGCAGTTCTTC. Amino acid sequence: CASGLGWTRGEQFF.

For this clonotype: At one end the junction does not follow the germline gene, possibly because of a read error. This chain links TRBV6-8 with TRBJ2-7; D perhaps matches TRBD1 (5 bases). CDR1 MNHGY and CDR2 SAAAGT come from the germline V gene. The CDR3 contains 13 residues. CDR3: CASSYPIDGFRDF. In DNA, the CDR3 is TGTGCCAGCAGTTACCCGATCGATGGGTTCAGGGACTTC.